This T cell receptor (beta chain) appears in the sequencing data of a study of T cells in Graves' hyperthyroidism and ophthalmopathy. The V end was cut by 6 bases, the J end by 3 bases, with 6 bases between. CDR1 is LNHDA, CDR2 SQIVND, per germline (reference sequence). The CDR3 loop spans 12 amino acids. Study findings and constraints: Most clonotypes expanded in thyroid above 0.001 were likewise present in blood.

The study left out patients who had uncontrolled infection, other autoimmune disease, pregnancy or lactation. Regarding this clonotype: Its antigen is still unknown.

From RNA transcripts, TCR beta CDR3 regions were amplified. The HTBI primer set was used in a first-round RT-PCR of the TCR CDR3. TCRdb re-derived calls from the multiplex PCR reads in MiXCR, one entry per CDR3 protein. Of around 600,000 distinct CDR3 sequences in the sample, roughly 45% were seen once. V is TRBV19 and J is TRBJ1-3; D uncertain. The sequenced material came from peripheral blood or thyroid tissue (not recorded which). The receptor's source is an adult man with Graves' disease, either hyperthyroidism or ophthalmopathy (not recorded which). The CDR3 sequence: CASSRIGNTIYF. The CDR3 DNA reads TGTGCCAGTAGCAGAATTGGAAACACCATATATTTT.